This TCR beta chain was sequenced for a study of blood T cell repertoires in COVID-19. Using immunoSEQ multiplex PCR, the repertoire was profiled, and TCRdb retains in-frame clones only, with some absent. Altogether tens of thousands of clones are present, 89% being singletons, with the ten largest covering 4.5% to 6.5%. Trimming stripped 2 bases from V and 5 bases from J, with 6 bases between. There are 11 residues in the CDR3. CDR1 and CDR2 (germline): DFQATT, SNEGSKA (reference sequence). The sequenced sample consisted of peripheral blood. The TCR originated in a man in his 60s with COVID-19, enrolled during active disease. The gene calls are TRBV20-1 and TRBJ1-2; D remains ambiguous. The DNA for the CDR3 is TGCAGTGCTAGAACAGATTATGGCTACACCTTC. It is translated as CSARTDYGYTF.